One and the same sample provided the 28 T cell receptor beta chains below, sequenced in a study of control samples from healthy donors and cancer patients. The data were produced by immunoSEQ multiplex PCR, yet TCRdb's version contains in-frame clones alone and is incomplete. The sample has 100,000 to 110,000 clones, roughly 84% seen once. Sequencing was performed on blood. The receptors shown here come from a woman between 45 and 65 years old in good health.

This chain connects TRBV7-9 to TRBJ1-1, with D perhaps TRBD1 (5 bases). V shed 1 base and J shed 2 bases, with 11 bases lying between them. The CDR3 sequence is 15 residues long. The V gene's germline CDR1 is SEHNR and CDR2 FQNEAQ (reference sequence). The CDR3 DNA is TGTGCCAGCAGCTTAGGCATTGGGGCCAACACTGAAGCTTTCTTT. Amino acids: CASSLGIGANTEAFF.

The CDR3 nucleotides read TGTGCCAGCACTGGCGGGAGGGCCGGAGGGGAGCTGTTTTTT. It translates to CASTGGRAGGELFF. The genes are TRBV9 and TRBJ2-2, with TRBD2 matching 9 bases. CDR3 length: 14 residues. The germline gives CDR1 SGDLS, CDR2 YYNGEE. The V segment lost 6 bases and the J segment 8 bases; nucleotides outside the gene matches: 8.

This rearrangement joins TRBV9 to TRBJ1-2; 9 bases are a match to TRBD1. The J segment lost 4 bases and the V segment lost 0 bases, leaving 1 base of the junction unmatched. Per germline, CDR1 SGDLS and CDR2 YYNGEE. The length of the CDR3 is 14 residues. CDR3 bases: TGTGCCAGCAGCGTAGGGGACAGGGTCTATGGCTACACCTTC. Translating gives CASSVGDRVYGYTF.

This clone was counted between two and nine times. The chain has TRBV4-3 and TRBJ2-2; D call uncertain. Germline V CDR1 and CDR2: LGHNA, YSLEER. V was trimmed by 1 base and J by 6 bases, leaving 9 bases between them. CDR3 length equals 14 residues. CDR3 residues: CASSQAWVAGELFF. The CDR3 DNA reads as TGCGCCAGCAGCCAAGCGTGGGTGGCCGGGGAGCTGTTTTTT.

The V and J genes are TRBV6-6 and TRBJ2-2; 8 bases are shared with TRBD1. The germline CDR1 and CDR2 sequences are MNHNY and SVGAGI (reference sequence). CDR3 length: 15 residues. The ends lost 4 bases at V and 6 bases at J; junction bases unmatched: 7. CDR3 protein: CASSFGQGLAGELFF. For the CDR3, the DNA is TGTGCCAGCAGTTTCGGACAGGGACTGGCCGGGGAGCTGTTTTTT.

CDR3 sequence (DNA): TGTGCCAGCAGCCAAGAATGGGCGCCAGATACGCAGTATTTT. This gives the protein CASSQEWAPDTQYF. The chain is built from TRBV4-2 and TRBJ2-3; D gene uncertain. V gave up 0 bases and J gave up 4 bases, with 8 bases separating them. Germline CDR1 reads LGHNA; CDR2 reads YNFKEQ. The CDR3 totals 14 residues.

This clone was found once. The chain employs TRBV12-3 or TRBV12-4 and TRBJ2-2; D is unresolved. The CDR3 has 13 amino acids. Trimming took 6 bases from V and 3 from J, leaving 8 bases between them. The CDR3 region is CASSPPHTGELFF. CDR3 in DNA: TGTGCCAGCAGCCCGCCGCACACCGGGGAGCTGTTTTTT.

This chain links TRBV12-3 or TRBV12-4 with TRBJ1-1, with D perhaps matching TRBD1 (6 bases). V was pared by 5 bases and J by 7 bases, with 11 bases between. The CDR3 extends over 12 amino acids. The CDR3 coding sequence is TGTGCCAGCAGTGAACAGGGAATTGAAGCTTTCTTT. Translation: CASSEQGIEAFF.

The chain recombines TRBV7-2 with TRBJ1-2; no reliable D call. CDR3 length: 12 residues. V dropped 1 base and J dropped 3 bases, with 3 bases sitting between them. Looked up from germline, CDR1 is SGHTA and CDR2 is FQGNSA. CDR3 coding DNA: TGTGCCAGCAGCTTAGTTGACTATGGCTACACCTTC. Translating gives CASSLVDYGYTF.

The rearrangement uses TRBV9 and TRBJ2-5; 10 bases align to TRBD2. This CDR3 comprises 14 residues. V dropped 6 bases and J dropped 2; count of bases not matched to a gene: 4. CDR1 and CDR2 (germline): SGDLS, YYNGEE. Here the CDR3 reads CASTQTSGQETQYF. The CDR3 DNA is TGTGCCAGCACCCAGACTAGCGGGCAAGAGACCCAGTACTTC.

The rearrangement links TRBV6-5 to TRBJ2-5, with 8 positions matching TRBD2. V trimming: 7 bases; J trimming: 1 base; junction bases outside the gene matches: 8. The CDR3 runs 15 residues. Germline V lookup: CDR1 MNHEY, CDR2 SVGAGI. In DNA, the CDR3 is TGTGCCAGCAAAGCTAGCGGGCCCCTCCAAGAGACCCAGTACTTC. Encoded protein: CASKASGPLQETQYF.

The rearrangement uses TRBV7-3 and TRBJ2-5; D remains ambiguous. Germline CDR1 and CDR2: SGHTA and FQGTGA. The CDR3 has 15 residues. V gave up 4 bases and J gave up 4 bases, with 16 bases separating them. The CDR3 here is CASSSGLYSPETQYF. The CDR3 DNA follows: TGTGCCAGCAGCTCCGGATTGTACTCCCCAGAGACCCAGTACTTC.

This clone has just one count. V gene TRBV30 combines with J gene TRBJ2-2; 8 bases map to TRBD2. In germline, CDR1 is GTSNPN, CDR2 SVGIG (reference sequence). There are 14 residues in the CDR3. After removal of 3 bases from V and 4 bases from J, the junction contained 4 bases not matched to a gene. The CDR3 DNA follows: TGTGCCTGGAGGCGGGGGGACCTCACCGGGGAGCTGTTTTTT. Its protein product is CAWRRGDLTGELFF. The full variable domain, rest sourced from reference TRBV30 and TRBJ2-2, is SQTIHQWPATLVQPVGSPLSLECTVEGTSNPNLYWYRQAAGRGLQLLFYSVGIGQISSEVPQNLSASRPQDRQFILSSKKLLLSDSGFYLCAWRRGDLTGELFFGEGSRLTVL.

The chain has TRBV18 and TRBJ2-1; no definite D call. Germline CDR1 reads KGHSH; CDR2 reads LQKENI. The length of the CDR3 is 12 residues. Trimming took off 3 bases at V and 8 bases at J, with 8 bases between the two ends. This CDR3 reads CASSPLTDEQFF. The CDR3 region has the DNA TGTGCCAGCTCACCTCTTACGGATGAGCAGTTCTTC.

The chain couples TRBV2 to TRBJ2-3; the D gene is possibly TRBD1 (5 bases). CDR3 size: 12 residues. Deletions cut 6 bases from V and 4 bases from J, with 8 bases between. Per the germline V gene, CDR1 is SNHLY and CDR2 is FYNNEI. CDR3 sequence (DNA): TGTGCCAGCAGACAGGCCTCAGATACGCAGTATTTT. Protein sequence: CASRQASDTQYF.

V is TRBV7-2 and J is TRBJ2-3, with 10 positions matching TRBD2. This CDR3 contains 16 residues. V lost 3 bases, J lost 1 base, and 4 bases stayed unmatched. Per germline, CDR1 SGHTA and CDR2 FQGNSA. The CDR3 nucleotides are TGTGCCAGCAGCTTCCTCCTAGCGGGAGGCACAGATACGCAGTATTTT. It codes for CASSFLLAGGTDTQYF. The full variable domain, with the rest looked up from reference TRBV7-2 and TRBJ2-3, is GAGVSQSPSNKVTEKGKDVELRCDPISGHTALYWYRQSLGQGLEFLIYFQGNSAPDKSGLPSDRFSAERTGGSVSTLTIQRTQQEDSAVYLCASSFLLAGGTDTQYFGPGTRLTVL.

This chain connects TRBV30 to TRBJ1-2, with D possibly being TRBD1 (5 bases). The ends were cut back, 1 base at V and 9 bases at J, with 21 bases in the middle. The CDR3 totals 15 residues. The germline V gene has CDR1 GTSNPN and CDR2 SVGIG (reference sequence). CDR3 amino acids: CAWSAEKIRQRSYTF. CDR3 in DNA: TGTGCCTGGAGTGCCGAGAAGATAAGACAGCGCAGCTACACCTTC.

The chain uses TRBV14 and TRBJ2-7, with 8 nucleotides matching TRBD1. After removal of 0 bases from V and 3 bases from J, the junction contained 7 bases not matched to a gene. Germline V gene sequence: CDR1 SGHDN, CDR2 FVKESK. The CDR3 loop spans 16 amino acids. The CDR3 region has the DNA TGTGCCAGCAGCCAAGATCTGGGGGACAGGATCTACGAGCAGTACGTC. Translating gives CASSQDLGDRIYEQYV.

This clone was seen ten or more times. The genes are TRBV4-3 and TRBJ2-3; 15 bases fit TRBD2. J gave up 3 bases and V 6 bases, and 7 bases lay outside the gene matches. Germline CDR1 LGHNA, CDR2 YSLEER. The CDR3 has 17 residues. The CDR3 here is CASSPGLAGGPTDTQYF. The CDR3 DNA follows: TGCGCCAGCAGTCCCGGACTAGCGGGAGGGCCGACAGATACGCAGTATTTT.

The count of this clone is one. The rearrangement uses TRBV12-3 or TRBV12-4 and TRBJ1-5; D remains ambiguous. Trimming took off 6 bases at V and 3 bases at J, with 9 bases between the two ends. CDR3 length: 13 residues. CDR3 region: CASRLGVNQPQHF. DNA for the CDR3: TGTGCCAGCAGACTCGGGGTCAATCAGCCCCAGCATTTT.

J is TRBJ1-2 and V is TRBV20-1, with 7 bases matching TRBD1. The CDR3 contains 13 residues. Losses at the gene ends were 3 bases for V and 5 bases for J; bases not matched to a gene: 6. Germline assignment: CDR1 DFQATT and CDR2 SNEGSKA (reference sequence). The CDR3 reads CSASSGQPYGYTF. CDR3 nucleotide sequence: TGCAGTGCTAGTTCGGGACAGCCGTATGGCTACACCTTC.

This sequence joins TRBV4-3 and TRBJ2-4; 10 nucleotides line up with TRBD2. The germline V gene has CDR1 LGHNA and CDR2 YSLEER. The length of the CDR3 is 16 residues. With V trimmed by 1 base and J by 8 bases, 8 bases remained unmatched. In nucleotides, the CDR3 is TGCGCCAGCAGCCAAGGGGCTAGCGGGAGTGGTGACATTCAGTACTTC. Its translation is CASSQGASGSGDIQYF.

V is TRBV7-3 and J is TRBJ2-3; D not resolved. Germline values: CDR1 SGHTA, CDR2 FQGTGA. The CDR3 has 13 residues. V was trimmed by 0 bases and J by 5 bases, leaving 6 bases between them. In nucleotides, the CDR3 is TGTGCCAGCAGCTTAACGAATGGAGATACGCAGTATTTT. Its translation: CASSLTNGDTQYF. The full variable domain, with the rest looked up from reference TRBV7-3 and TRBJ2-3, is GAGVSQTPSNKVTEKGKYVELRCDPISGHTALYWYRQSLGQGPEFLIYFQGTGAADDSGLPNDRFFAVRPEGSVSTLKIQRTERGDSAVYLCASSLTNGDTQYFGPGTRLTVL.

This rearrangement joins TRBV30 to TRBJ2-2; D may correspond to TRBD1 or TRBD2 (5 bases each). The V and J ends lost 2 bases and 5 bases respectively, with 15 bases between them. The CDR3 runs 15 residues. Germline V gene sequence: CDR1 GTSNPN, CDR2 SVGIG (reference sequence). CDR3 sequence (DNA): TGTGCCTGGAGTAAGGGGACCCTCTGGACCGGGGAGCTGTTTTTT. The encoded protein is CAWSKGTLWTGELFF.

The genes are TRBV4-1 and TRBJ2-7; D remains unclear. Germline-derived CDR1 and CDR2 are MGHRA and YSYEKL. Deletions cut 0 bases from V and 4 bases from J, with 13 bases between. The CDR3 is 15 residues long. The CDR3 reads CASSQDHPGPYEQYF. CDR3 nucleotide sequence: TGCGCCAGCAGCCAAGACCACCCCGGGCCTTACGAGCAGTACTTC.

The CDR3 sequence: CASRPPGDRAADYGYTF. The DNA of the CDR3 is TGTGCAAGTCGCCCTCCCGGGGACAGGGCGGCGGACTATGGCTACACCTTC. The V and J genes are TRBV12-2 and TRBJ1-2; the table's D call, TRBD1, was not checked against the DNA. TRBV12-2 is labeled a pseudogene. The CDR3 is made up of 17 amino acids.

The chain has TRBV6-4 and TRBJ2-7; 7 bases are a match to TRBD1. This CDR3 region has 16 residues. Germline-derived CDR1 and CDR2 are MRHNA and SNTAGT. V lost 0 bases to trimming and J lost 4 bases; unmatched junction nucleotides: 9. Written as DNA, the CDR3 is TGTGCCAGCAGTGACTCGCCGAGACAGGGTTTGTACGAGCAGTACGTC. As protein: CASSDSPRQGLYEQYV.

J is TRBJ1-4 and V is TRBV5-1, with D perhaps TRBD1 (5 bases). Germline loops: CDR1 SGHRS, CDR2 YFSETQ. The CDR3 runs 16 residues. V was clipped by 0 bases and J by 3 bases, with 12 bases between them. The CDR3 DNA follows: TGCGCCAGCAGCTTGGGGGCAGGGTTGGCTAATGAAAAACTGTTTTTT. Translating it yields CASSLGAGLANEKLFF. Full variable domain (missing parts from reference TRBV5-1 and TRBJ1-4): KAGVTQTPRYLIKTRGQQVTLSCSPISGHRSVSWYQQTPGQGLQFLFEYFSETQRNKGNFPGRFSGRQFSNSRSEMNVSTLELGDSALYLCASSLGAGLANEKLFFGSGTQLSVL.